A selection of T cell receptor beta chains follows, all from one sample in a study of T cell clones after liver transplantation. Only in-frame clones appear in the TCRdb table, and some are missing; sequencing was by immunoSEQ multiplex PCR. Counted here are 90,000 to 120,000 clones, 75% to 90% occurring once; the ten biggest clones make up roughly 0.9%. Specimen: CD4+ T cells from blood, collected before liver transplant. Source of these receptors: a human donor who received a liver transplant. Both conserved end residues are part of each CDR3. A D gene is named only where the DNA matches it firmly. Clone size appears in some rows only: once, few, many, or a class for an expanded clone.

>once|.|14|TRBV19|TRBJ2-5
CASSMDPRGETQYF
TGTGCCAGTAGTATGGACCCAAGAGGGGAGACCCAGTACTTC
>.|.|13|TRBV4-1|TRBJ2-1
CASSQENYNEQFF
TGCGCCAGCAGCCAAGAGAATTACAATGAGCAGTTCTTC
>once|.|16|TRBV7-3|TRBJ2-1
CASSLRFGVSYNEQFF
TGTGCCAGCAGCTTACGGTTCGGTGTCTCCTACAATGAGCAGTTCTTC
>.|TRBD1|17|TRBV5-4|TRBJ2-1
CASSFGQARSSYNEQFF
TGTGCCAGCAGCTTCGGACAGGCAAGGAGCTCCTACAATGAGCAGTTCTTC
>.|.|14|TRBV7-2|TRBJ2-5
CASSNLGVQETQYF
TGTGCCAGCAGCAACCTAGGGGTACAAGAGACCCAGTACTTC
>.|.|14|TRBV7-6|TRBJ1-6
CASSLSDYNSPLHF
TGTGCCAGCAGCTTATCGGACTATAATTCACCCCTCCACTTT
>.|TRBD1|15|TRBV27|TRBJ2-1
CASSLYRTGGNEQFF
TGTGCCAGCAGTTTATATCGGACAGGCGGGAATGAGCAGTTCTTC
>.|.|13|TRBV5-4|TRBJ1-1
CASSLTMNTEAFF
TGTGCCAGCAGCTTGACTATGAACACTGAAGCTTTCTTT
>.|TRBD1|16|TRBV5-1|TRBJ2-3
CASSLGTGSITDTQYF
TGCGCCAGCAGCCTGGGGACAGGGAGTATCACAGATACGCAGTATTTT
>few|.|12|TRBV5-1|TRBJ2-5
CASSLDKETQYF
TGCGCCAGCAGCCTTGATAAAGAGACCCAGTACTTC
>few|TRBD1|15|TRBV5-4|TRBJ1-4
CASSLGGTAPEKLFF
TGTGCCAGCAGCTTGGGTGGGACAGCCCCTGAAAAACTGTTTTTT
>.|TRBD1|16|TRBV2|TRBJ1-5
CASRGRQGLSNQPQHF
TGTGCCAGCAGAGGACGACAGGGGCTGAGCAATCAGCCCCAGCATTTT
>.|.|16|TRBV2|TRBJ2-2
CASSEGWGSNTGELFF
TGTGCCAGCAGTGAAGGGTGGGGCTCGAACACCGGGGAGCTGTTTTTT
>.|TRBD2|16|TRBV9|TRBJ2-2
CASRWGLAENTGELFF
TGTGCCAGCAGGTGGGGACTAGCGGAAAACACCGGGGAGCTGTTTTTT
>many|.|10|TRBV20-1|TRBJ1-4
CSASLEKLFF
TGCAGTGCTAGTTTGGAAAAACTGTTTTTT
>.|.|16|TRBV19|TRBJ1-2
CASSISGRRGMEGYTF
TGTGCCAGTAGTATTTCAGGGCGACGGGGGATGGAGGGCTACACCTTC
>.|.|14|TRBV19|TRBJ1-1
CASSIGGGNTEAFF
TGTGCCAGTAGTATAGGTGGGGGGAACACTGAAGCTTTCTTT
>few|TRBD1|13|TRBV2|TRBJ1-2
CASVGQGVYGYTF
TGTGCCAGCGTCGGACAGGGAGTCTATGGCTACACCTTC
>once|.|13|TRBV15|TRBJ1-3
CATSRVAGNTIYF
TGTGCCACCAGCAGAGTGGCCGGAAACACCATATATTTT
>.|.|13|TRBV28|TRBJ1-4
CANQRRIGEKLFF
TGTGCCAACCAACGTCGAATAGGGGAAAAACTGTTTTTT
>.|.|13|TRBV28|TRBJ1-1
CASSLGGRVWAFF
TGTGCCAGCAGTTTAGGAGGGAGGGTTTGGGCTTTCTTT
>.|.|12|TRBV5-6|TRBJ2-7
CASSFLVSEQYF
TGTGCCAGCAGCTTTTTGGTTAGCGAGCAGTACTTC
>.|.|15|TRBV23-1|TRBJ1-2
CASSHRPGHSHGYTF
TGCGCCAGCAGCCATCGTCCGGGACACAGCCATGGCTACACCTTC
>.|.|17|TRBV7-3|TRBJ2-5
CASSLMGPGATAETQYF
TGTGCCAGCAGCTTAATGGGACCGGGAGCCACCGCGGAGACCCAGTACTTC
>.|.|11|TRBV11-1|TRBJ2-4
CASSSLGIQYF
TGTGCCAGCAGCTCTCTAGGCATTCAGTACTTC
>.|.|13|TRBV7-2|TRBJ2-4
CASSLTRENIQYF
TGTGCCAGCAGCTTAACCAGGGAAAACATTCAGTACTTC
>.|.|15|TRBV4-1|TRBJ1-6
CASSHPPEMSSPLHF
TGCGCCAGCAGCCATCCGCCCGAAATGAGTTCACCCCTCCACTTT
>.|.|13|TRBV14|TRBJ1-1
CASSQDYLGEAFF
TGTGCCAGCAGCCAAGACTACTTAGGGGAAGCTTTCTTT
>.|TRBD2|15|TRBV4-1|TRBJ2-3
CASSQPGRGTDTQYF
TGCGCCAGCAGCCAGCCGGGGAGGGGCACAGATACGCAGTATTTT
>.|.|14|TRBV7-8|TRBJ1-5
CASSLDHFGQPQHF
TGTGCCAGCAGCTTAGATCACTTTGGCCAGCCCCAGCATTTT
>.|TRBD1|15|TRBV9|TRBJ2-3
CASSVGQGAIDTQYF
TGTGCCAGCAGCGTAGGACAGGGGGCGATCGATACGCAGTATTTT
>.|TRBD2|16|TRBV7-3|TRBJ2-3
CASSSASGRGTDTQYF
TGTGCCAGCAGTTCCGCTAGCGGGAGGGGGACAGATACGCAGTATTTT
>.|TRBD1|16|TRBV28|TRBJ1-4
CASSLAGTGRNEKLFF
TGTGCCAGCAGTCTCGCCGGGACAGGGAGAAATGAAAAACTGTTTTTT
>.|TRBD2|14|TRBV6-5|TRBJ2-5
CASIRTGGEETQYF
TGTGCCAGCATCAGAACGGGAGGGGAGGAGACCCAGTACTTC
>.|TRBD1|11|TRBV2|TRBJ1-3
CASSVAGQGYF
TGTGCCAGCAGTGTTGCGGGACAGGGTTATTTT
>.|.|11|TRBV27|TRBJ1-1
CASSSATEAFF
TGTGCCAGCAGTTCCGCCACTGAAGCTTTCTTT
>.|.|15|TRBV11-2|TRBJ2-1
CASSLVPRQVLDTFF
TGTGCCAGCAGCTTAGTACCCCGACAGGTCCTGGACACGTTCTTC
>.|TRBD1|15|TRBV14|TRBJ2-7
CASSRPGTEGYEQYF
TGTGCCAGCAGCCGACCGGGGACAGAGGGGTACGAGCAGTACTTC
>.|.|15|TRBV14|TRBJ2-5
CASSQGYQGPETQYF
TGTGCCAGCAGCCAAGGATACCAGGGCCCAGAGACCCAGTACTTC
>.|TRBD1|17|TRBV5-4|TRBJ2-2
CASSTGSGTGMSGELFF
TGTGCCAGCAGCACCGGATCCGGGACAGGGATGTCCGGGGAGCTGTTTTTT
>.|.|13|TRBV9|TRBJ1-1
CASSVGFVTEAFF
TGTGCCAGCAGCGTAGGATTTGTCACTGAAGCTTTCTTT
>few|TRBD1|14|TRBV2|TRBJ2-7
CASSQLGTVYEQYF
TGTGCCAGCAGCCAGCTCGGGACAGTCTACGAGCAGTACTTC
>.|.|16|TRBV7-8|TRBJ1-2
CASSLGALGRGYGYTF
TGTGCCAGCAGCTTAGGGGCATTGGGACGAGGCTATGGCTACACCTTC